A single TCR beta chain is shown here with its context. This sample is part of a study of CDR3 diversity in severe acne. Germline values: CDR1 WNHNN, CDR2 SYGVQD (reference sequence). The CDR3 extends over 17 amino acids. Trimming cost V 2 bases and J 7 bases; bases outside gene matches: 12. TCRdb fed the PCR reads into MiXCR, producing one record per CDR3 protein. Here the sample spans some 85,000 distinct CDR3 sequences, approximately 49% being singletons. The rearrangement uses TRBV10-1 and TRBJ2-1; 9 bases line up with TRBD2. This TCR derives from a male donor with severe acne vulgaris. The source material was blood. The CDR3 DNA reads TGCGCCAGCAGTGAGGGAAGCGGGAGGACCGCGGGGAATGAGCAGTTCTTC. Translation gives CASSEGSGRTAGNEQFF.